This TCR beta chain was identified in a study of vaccination and CD4 T cells after COVID-19. Notes on this clonotype: Its cognate antigen is unknown.

The CDR3 sequence is 15 residues long. Germline V gene lookup returns CDR1 SGHRS and CDR2 YFSETQ. V lost 4 bases to trimming and J lost 2 bases; unmatched junction nucleotides: 7. Noted treatment: roughly 10-day PBMC culture with coronavirus spike peptide pools or control peptides (ViraFEST assay). Researchers used the Oncomine TCR Beta short-read assay to sequence DNA from cultured CD4+ T cells. Via MiXCR, TCRdb re-called the PCR reads, giving one row per CDR3 protein. The repertoire holds 20,000 to 30,000 distinct CDR3 sequences, with around 49% as singletons. This chain connects TRBV5-1 to TRBJ2-3; 7 bases map to TRBD2. Sequencing was done on a sample of CD4+ T cells from blood, cultured in vitro. The sequence was collected from a human donor who had recovered from COVID-19. The CDR3 nucleotides are TGCGCCAGCAGCCCACCAGCGGGGCTCACAGATACGCAGTATTTT. As protein: CASSPPAGLTDTQYF.